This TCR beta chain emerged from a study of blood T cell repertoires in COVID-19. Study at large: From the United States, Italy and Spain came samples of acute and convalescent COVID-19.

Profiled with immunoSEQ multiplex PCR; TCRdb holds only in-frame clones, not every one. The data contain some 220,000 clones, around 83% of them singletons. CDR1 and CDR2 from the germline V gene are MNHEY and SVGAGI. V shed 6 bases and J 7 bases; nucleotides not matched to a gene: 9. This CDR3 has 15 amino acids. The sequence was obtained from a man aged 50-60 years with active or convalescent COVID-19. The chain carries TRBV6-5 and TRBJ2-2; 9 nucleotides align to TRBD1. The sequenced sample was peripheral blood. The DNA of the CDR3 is TGTGCCAGCAGCTTACAGGGGGCGCACGGCGGGGAGCTGTTTTTT. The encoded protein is CASSLQGAHGGELFF.